Detailed here is one T cell receptor beta chain. The antigen is undetermined. Analysis merged second doses at about 4 or about 12 weeks. The data originate from a study of T cell responses to AZD1222 COVID-19 vaccine. Overall study findings and caveats: Repertoires in all cases were sampled only once the peak T cell response had passed. It was only six AZD1222 recipients who were seropositive at baseline.

Produced via immunoSEQ multiplex PCR; TCRdb's table is partial and in-frame only. The sample has 75,000 to 90,000 clones, 75% to 90% seen once. Germline CDR1 is LNHDA and CDR2 is SQIVND (reference sequence). The CDR3 runs 16 residues. Trimming took off 5 bases at V and 0 bases at J, with 16 bases between the two ends. The specimen comprised peripheral blood, sampled 28 days after the second AZD1222 dose. This sequence originates from an adult who received the AZD1222 COVID-19 vaccine. The rearrangement joins TRBV19 to TRBJ1-1; no definite D call. In nucleotides, the CDR3 is TGTGCCAGTAGTTTATGGGCAGGTGCCGTGAACACTGAAGCTTTCTTT. Translated, it gives CASSLWAGAVNTEAFF. Full variable domain (rest looked up from reference TRBV19 and TRBJ1-1): DGGITQSPKYLFRKEGQNVTLSCEQNLNHDAMYWYRQDPGQGLRLIYYSQIVNDFQKGDIAEGYSVSREKKESFPLTVTSAQKNPTAFYLCASSLWAGAVNTEAFFGQGTRLTVV.